The 32 T cell receptor beta chains below come from one sample, sequenced in a study of blood T cells in healthy people across ages. The second PCR ran about 6 to 11 cycles with a sample-barcoded 5' primer and J-beta primers. In TCRdb, the 5' RACE reads were re-called with MiXCR into one record per CDR3 protein. The sample lists about 1.1 million distinct CDR3 sequences, 35% to 40% seen once, with 13% in the top ten. Sequenced sample: blood. The source is a man younger than 35 in good health.

This clonotype was counted a few times. V and J are TRBV20-1 and TRBJ2-3; 10 nucleotides match TRBD2. The CDR3 totals 14 residues. Germline CDR1 reads DFQATT; CDR2 reads SNEGSKA (reference sequence). Germline trimming cut 1 base from V and 6 bases from J; bases unmatched to any gene: 4. The CDR3 nucleotides are TGCAGTGCTAGAGCTAGCGGGGGAAGGGATACGCAGTATTTT. Protein product: CSARASGGRDTQYF.

The sample holds a few counts of this clonotype. The genes are TRBV20-1 and TRBJ1-1; tentatively, D is TRBD1 (6 bases). With 3 bases removed from V and 5 bases from J, the gap between germline ends came to 13 bases. The length of the CDR3 is 13 residues. The germline CDR1 and CDR2 sequences are DFQATT and SNEGSKA (reference sequence). The CDR3 bases are TGCAGTGCTAGGGAGGGGGTAAAAACTGAAGCTTTCTTT. Protein sequence: CSAREGVKTEAFF.

The V call is TRBV7-2, the J call TRBJ2-7; D uncertain. Trimming removed 3 bases at V and 7 bases at J, with 19 bases between. Germline CDR1 reads SGHTA; CDR2 reads FQGNSA. The CDR3 is made up of 15 amino acids. CDR3 DNA sequence: TGTGCCAGCAGCTTCGCCATCGAGAACTCAGTGGAGCAGTACTTC. It translates to CASSFAIENSVEQYF. The full variable domain, completed using reference TRBV7-2 and TRBJ2-7, is GAGVSQSPSNKVTEKGKDVELRCDPISGHTALYWYRQSLGQGLEFLIYFQGNSAPDKSGLPSDRFSAERTGGSVSTLTIQRTQQEDSAVYLCASSFAIENSVEQYFGPGTRLTVT.

The count of this clonotype is one. An end of the junction differs from the germline gene, which may be a read error. The chain joins TRBV12-3 or TRBV12-4 to TRBJ2-1, with TRBD1 identical over 10 bases. There are 14 residues in the CDR3. CDR3 residues: CACSARDRGFEQFF. The CDR3 DNA is TGTGCCTGCAGTGCGCGGGACAGGGGTTTTGAGCAGTTCTTC.

V and J are TRBV20-1 and TRBJ2-4; D tentatively fits TRBD1 or TRBD2 (6 bases each). The J call is in doubt because the DNA end fits TRBJ2-5 better. CDR3 size: 13 residues. CDR1 is DFQATT, CDR2 SNEGSKA, per germline (reference sequence). The chain's CDR3 is CSAPPPGAQTQYF. CDR3 sequence (DNA): TGCAGTGCACCGCCACCGGGGGCCCAGACCCAGTACTTC.

The chain joins TRBV6-2 or TRBV6-3 to TRBJ1-6; no firm D call. The V end lost 4 bases, the J end lost 10 bases, and 8 bases lay between the germline ends. Germline lookup yields CDR1 MNHEY and CDR2 SVGEGT. This CDR3 contains 12 residues. CDR3: CASSFGNSPLHF. The DNA of the CDR3 is TGTGCCAGCAGTTTCGGCAACTCACCCCTCCACTTT.

The chain couples TRBV14 to TRBJ1-2; possibly TRBD1 for D (6 bases). V lost 4 bases, J lost 4 bases, and 13 bases lay in between. Per the germline V gene, CDR1 is SGHDN and CDR2 is FVKESK. CDR3 length: 14 amino acids. The CDR3 loop reads CASSPVTGIYGYTF. As DNA, the CDR3 is TGTGCCAGCAGCCCTGTAACAGGGATCTATGGCTACACCTTC. Looking up the rest from reference TRBV14 and TRBJ1-2 gives the full variable domain: EAGVTQFPSHSVIEKGQTVTLRCDPISGHDNLYWYRRVMGKEIKFLLHFVKESKQDESGMPNNRFLAERTGGTYSTLKVQPAELEDSGVYFCASSPVTGIYGYTFGSGTRLTVV.

This clonotype has more than one count but fewer than ten. The chain links TRBV20-1 to TRBJ2-3, with a weak D call TRBD2 (5 bases). Germline CDR1 DFQATT, CDR2 SNEGSKA (reference sequence). The CDR3 covers 18 residues. Between the trimmed V and J ends, which lost 5 bases and 3 bases, there was a span of 27 bases. CDR3 amino acids: CSAGSPIRLTARTDTQYF. Here the CDR3 DNA reads TGCAGTGCTGGAAGTCCCATCCGACTAACCGCACGTACAGATACGCAGTATTTT.

This clonotype was detected a few times. CDR3 bases: TGTGCCAGCAGCTCGGTTTTGGACAGAGTAAACTATGGCTACACCTTC. As protein: CASSSVLDRVNYGYTF. The V call is TRBV27, the J call TRBJ1-2; tentative D call: TRBD1 (6 bases). Germline assignment: CDR1 MNHEY and CDR2 SMNVEV (reference sequence). The ends were cut back, 6 bases at V and 2 bases at J, with 19 bases in the middle. The length of the CDR3 is 16 residues.

This clonotype was seen ten or more times. The rearrangement uses TRBV12-3 or TRBV12-4 and TRBJ2-3; D remains unclear. Trimming took off 5 bases at V and 2 bases at J, with 14 bases between the two ends. This CDR3 has 15 residues. The chain's CDR3 is CASSPQDVNTDTQYF. CDR3 bases: TGTGCCAGCAGTCCCCAGGACGTTAACACAGATACGCAGTATTTT.

This rearrangement joins TRBV20-1 to TRBJ2-1; 7 bases fit TRBD2. CDR1 is DFQATT and CDR2 is SNEGSKA in the germline V gene (reference sequence). The CDR3 has 14 residues. With 6 bases clipped from V and 4 bases from J, the junction kept 9 bases outside the gene matches. CDR3 sequence: CSAPGRGKYNEQFF. The CDR3, as DNA: TGCAGTGCCCCGGGGCGGGGGAAATACAATGAGCAGTTCTTC.

This clonotype was seen only a few times. The CDR3 region is CASSATPGLATDTQYF. The DNA of the CDR3 is TGTGCCAGCAGCGCAACCCCGGGACTAGCCACAGATACGCAGTATTTT. V is TRBV7-7 and J is TRBJ2-3, with 9 bases matching TRBD2. The CDR3 loop spans 16 amino acids. Per germline, CDR1 SSHAT and CDR2 FNYEAQ (reference sequence). J was trimmed by 2 bases and V by 5 bases; bases with no gene match: 8.

This clonotype has a handful of counts. V usage is TRBV29-1 and J usage is TRBJ2-7, with D hard to call. Germline assignment: CDR1 SQVTM and CDR2 ANQGSEA. The CDR3 is made up of 13 amino acids. V lost 5 bases to trimming and J lost 7 bases, with 18 bases between them. CDR3 sequence (DNA): TGCAGCGTTCAAAGACACCACATTGGAGAGCAGTACTTC. This encodes CSVQRHHIGEQYF.

This clonotype showed up just a few times. This chain joins TRBV7-2 and TRBJ2-5; TRBD2 matches 8 bases. The CDR3 totals 15 residues. Unmatched junction bases numbered 13, after V lost 5 bases and J lost 8 bases. Germline V CDR1 and CDR2: SGHTA, FQGNSA. The CDR3 DNA follows: TGTGCCAGCAGCCCATTAACCGGGACTAGTGGCACCCAGTACTTC. Protein: CASSPLTGTSGTQYF. Together with reference TRBV7-2 and TRBJ2-5, the CDR3 gives the full variable domain: GAGVSQSPSNKVTEKGKDVELRCDPISGHTALYWYRQSLGQGLEFLIYFQGNSAPDKSGLPSDRFSAERTGGSVSTLTIQRTQQEDSAVYLCASSPLTGTSGTQYFGPGTRLLVL.

This clonotype was detected many times. This chain joins TRBV19 and TRBJ1-1; D is uncertain. The V and J ends lost 9 bases and 1 base respectively, with 15 bases between them. Germline V lookup: CDR1 LNHDA, CDR2 SQIVND (reference sequence). This CDR3 region has 14 residues. CDR3 bases: TGTGCCAGCACCGAAGCTGCGGGGAACACTGAAGCTTTCTTT. Encoded protein: CASTEAAGNTEAFF.

The chain links TRBV12-3 or TRBV12-4 to TRBJ2-2; 7 nucleotides align to TRBD2. This CDR3 region has 15 residues. Unmatched junction bases numbered 8, after V lost 6 bases and J lost 4 bases. CDR3 bases: TGTGCCAGCAGGGAGACTAGCACCTTCACCGGGGAGCTGTTTTTT. Translated: CASRETSTFTGELFF.

This sequence joins TRBV6-6 and TRBJ1-4; D is unclear. This CDR3 is 15 amino acids long. The V and J ends lost 0 bases and 5 bases respectively, with 10 bases between them. The germline gives CDR1 MNHNY, CDR2 SVGAGI (reference sequence). Here the CDR3 reads CASSYSTGVNEKLFF. The CDR3, as DNA: TGTGCCAGCAGTTACTCGACTGGGGTGAATGAAAAACTGTTTTTT.

This clonotype was seen many times. A read error may explain this, as a much larger clone is one base away. The chain carries TRBV13 and TRBJ2-3; no firm D call. The V end was cut by 1 base, the J end by 5 bases, with 4 bases between. Germline loops: CDR1 PRHDT, CDR2 FYEKMQ (reference sequence). The CDR3 consists of 12 residues. In nucleotides, the CDR3 is TGTGCCAGCAGCTTAGAAGAAGATACGCAGTATTTT. Its protein is CASSLEEDTQYF. The full variable domain, completed using reference TRBV13 and TRBJ2-3, is AAGVIQSPRHLIKEKRETATLKCYPIPRHDTVYWYQQGPGQDPQFLISFYEKMQSDKGSIPDRFSAQQFSDYHSELNMSSLELGDSALYFCASSLEEDTQYFGPGTRLTVL.

The chain has TRBV12-3 or TRBV12-4 and TRBJ1-5; TRBD1 is a possible D gene (5 bases). Trimming took 8 bases from V and 3 from J, leaving 17 bases between them. The CDR3 is made up of 15 amino acids. CDR3 region: CASSTSGGINQPQHF. The CDR3 DNA reads TGTGCCAGCTCGACTTCCGGGGGTATCAATCAGCCCCAGCATTTT.

The chain couples TRBV24-1 to TRBJ2-1, with D possibly TRBD1 on 6 matching bases. V was pared by 3 bases and J by 0 bases, with 11 bases between. Germline CDR1 reads KGHDR; CDR2 reads SFDVKD. This CDR3 has 16 residues. The chain's CDR3 is CATSDPGHSSYNEQFF. CDR3 nucleotide sequence: TGTGCCACCAGTGATCCGGGACACAGCTCCTACAATGAGCAGTTCTTC.

This rearrangement joins TRBV3-1 to TRBJ2-5; D uncertain. The germline V gene encodes CDR1 LGHDT and CDR2 YNNKEL (reference sequence). Trimming removed 0 bases at V and 5 bases at J, with 10 bases between. This CDR3 is built from 14 residues. For the CDR3, the DNA is TGTGCCAGCAGCCAAGAGGGCGAGGAGGAGACCCAGTACTTC. Translation: CASSQEGEEETQYF.

The rearrangement joins TRBV5-1 to TRBJ1-1, with no clear D. The germline gives CDR1 SGHRS, CDR2 YFSETQ. This CDR3 has 14 residues. V lost 6 bases and J lost 0, with 12 bases in between. DNA for the CDR3: TGCGCCAGCAACATACCCGGGATGAACACTGAAGCTTTCTTT. It encodes CASNIPGMNTEAFF.

With respect to this clonotype: The junction departs from germline at one end; a sequencing error may be responsible. The V gene is TRBV12-3 or TRBV12-4, the J gene TRBJ2-3; D call uncertain. The CDR3 runs to 12 residues. CDR3: CASSYRTDTEYF. The CDR3 DNA reads as TGTGCCAGCAGTTACAGAACAGATACGGAGTATTTT.

This chain uses TRBV27 with TRBJ1-5; TRBD1 is a possible D gene (5 bases). Deletions cut 1 base from V and 1 base from J, with 8 bases between. The germline V gene has CDR1 MNHEY and CDR2 SMNVEV (reference sequence). The CDR3 sequence is 15 residues long. CDR3 protein: CASSLLAGSNQPQHF. CDR3 nucleotide sequence: TGTGCCAGCAGTTTATTGGCAGGGAGCAATCAGCCCCAGCATTTT.

J is TRBJ1-5 and V is TRBV10-3; the D is unclear. The CDR3 has 14 residues. Trimming stripped 0 bases from V and 6 bases from J, with 9 bases between. Germline V gene data show CDR1 as ENHRY and CDR2 as SYGVKD. The CDR3 region has the DNA TGTGCCATCAGTGAGTCGGGATCAGGTCAGCCCCAGCATTTT. Protein product: CAISESGSGQPQHF.

CDR3: CASSPPFVAKNIQYF. In nucleotides, the CDR3 is TGTGCCAGCAGTCCCCCCTTTGTAGCCAAAAACATTCAGTACTTC. The rearrangement joins TRBV6-2 or TRBV6-3 to TRBJ2-4; unclear D gene. CDR1 MNHEY and CDR2 SVGEGT come from the germline V gene. The CDR3 runs to 15 residues. V was trimmed by 5 bases and J by 0 bases, leaving 11 bases between them.

This clonotype was counted only a few times. V is TRBV6-6 and J is TRBJ2-3; D perhaps matches TRBD1 (6 bases). This CDR3 region has 15 residues. The ends were cut back, 1 base at V and 3 bases at J, with 11 bases in the middle. Germline V lookup: CDR1 MNHNY, CDR2 SVGAGI (reference sequence). CDR3 in amino acids: CASSYYTQGTDTQYF. Here the CDR3 DNA reads TGTGCCAGCAGTTACTACACGCAGGGGACAGATACGCAGTATTTT.

The chain has TRBV4-3 and TRBJ1-2; 7 nucleotides line up with TRBD1. The ends lost 3 bases at V and 3 bases at J; junction bases unmatched: 4. Germline CDR1 is LGHNA and CDR2 is YSLEER. The CDR3 loop spans 14 amino acids. This CDR3 reads CASSHAGTDYGYTF. The CDR3 nucleotides read TGCGCCAGCAGCCATGCCGGGACAGACTATGGCTACACCTTC.

V gene TRBV3-1 combines with J gene TRBJ1-2; D possibly corresponds to TRBD1 (5 bases). Germline CDR1 is LGHDT and CDR2 is YNNKEL (reference sequence). The CDR3 contains 11 residues. The germline V and J ends were trimmed by 0 bases and 13 bases, with 9 bases remaining between them. The CDR3 loop is CASSQEGPLTF. The DNA of the CDR3 is TGTGCCAGCAGCCAAGAGGGACCTCTCACCTTC. Full variable domain (rest looked up from reference TRBV3-1 and TRBJ1-2): DTAVSQTPKYLVTQMGNDKSIKCEQNLGHDTMYWYKQDSKKFLKIMFSYNNKELIINETVPNRFSPKSPDKAHLNLHINSLELGDSAVYFCASSQEGPLTFGSGTRLTVV.

This clonotype was detected only a few times. The CDR3 is CASSPPRVNYGYTF. CDR3 nucleotides: TGTGCCAGCAGCCCACCCCGTGTTAACTATGGCTACACCTTC. This sequence joins TRBV9 and TRBJ1-2; no clear D gene. V lost 4 bases, J lost 1 base, and 11 bases lay in between. This CDR3 contains 14 residues. Per the germline V gene, CDR1 is SGDLS and CDR2 is YYNGEE.

J is TRBJ2-1 and V is TRBV30, with a tentative D call TRBD2 (6 bases). There are 13 residues in the CDR3. Germline assignment: CDR1 GTSNPN and CDR2 SVGIG (reference sequence). V shed 3 bases and J shed 8 bases, with 14 bases lying between them. This chain's CDR3 is CAWREGPQDEQFF. The CDR3 DNA follows: TGTGCCTGGAGGGAGGGACCTCAAGATGAGCAGTTCTTC.

In its sample, this clonotype was seen many times. The CDR3 here is CASSLVAGTDTQYF. The CDR3 bases are TGTGCCAGCAGCTTAGTGGCCGGCACAGATACGCAGTATTTT. The rearrangement uses TRBV7-2 and TRBJ2-3; no firm D call. This CDR3 has 14 residues. CDR1 and CDR2 (germline): SGHTA, FQGNSA. The V gene lost 1 base and the J gene lost 1 base, with 6 bases spanning the gap.